The 3 T cell receptor beta chains given below trace back to one sample, sequenced in a study of shared clonotypes between healthy human individuals. TCRdb keeps only in-frame clones here, not all; method: immunoSEQ multiplex PCR. This table has 2 million to 2.5 million clones, approximately 96% appearing once. The source material was naive CD4+ T cells sorted from blood. Subset: CD45RA+ positively selected. The source of these receptors is a young man in good health.

The chain carries TRBV30 and TRBJ1-3, with D unresolved. This CDR3 region has 15 residues. CDR1 GTSNPN and CDR2 SVGIG come from the germline V gene (reference sequence). V was cut by 0 bases and J by 1 base, with 10 bases left in between. This CDR3 reads CAWSVQEKSGNTIYF. CDR3 coding DNA: TGTGCCTGGAGTGTACAAGAGAAATCTGGAAACACCATATATTTT.

V and J are TRBV11-3 and TRBJ2-1; TRBD1 matches 12 bases. The CDR3 spans 15 residues. Germline lookup yields CDR1 SGHNT and CDR2 YENEEA. J lost 9 bases, V lost 6 bases, and 9 bases had no gene match. This CDR3 is CASSHRGQGAGEQFF. CDR3 DNA: TGTGCCAGCAGTCACCGGGGACAGGGGGCTGGTGAGCAGTTCTTC.

The genes are TRBV29-1 and TRBJ1-1; D perhaps matches TRBD1 (5 bases). This CDR3 region has 13 residues. Trimming shortened V by 4 bases and J by 3 bases, and 12 bases separated the two germline ends. Germline lookup yields CDR1 SQVTM and CDR2 ANQGSEA. The CDR3 here is CSVAPLGDTEAFF. The CDR3 DNA follows: TGCAGCGTTGCGCCTCTGGGGGACACTGAAGCTTTCTTT. The variable domain in full, with the rest retrieved from reference TRBV29-1 and TRBJ1-1, is SAVISQKPSRDICQRGTSLTIQCQVDSQVTMMFWYRQQPGQSLTLIATANQGSEATYESGFVIDKFPISRPNLTFSTLTVSNMSPEDSSIYLCSVAPLGDTEAFFGQGTRLTVV.